This T cell receptor (beta chain) was recorded in a study of T cell responses to AZD1222 COVID-19 vaccine. Study-level background: Analysis merged second doses at about 4 or about 12 weeks. Study-level points and caveats: Sampling captured repertoires only after the peak T cell response. The study identified only five or six AZD1222 recipients as seropositive at baseline. Clonal diversity may have been underestimated in mostly white British donors.

Method: immunoSEQ multiplex PCR; TCRdb's copy keeps in-frame clones and lacks some. The sample shows 100,000 to 120,000 clones, 88% of them seen only once. This CDR3 contains 17 residues. The germline V gene has CDR1 SQVTM and CDR2 ANQGSEA. The V and J ends lost 5 bases and 0 bases respectively, with 22 bases between them. A note on this clone: As yet, its antigen is unknown.

The TCR was taken from an adult in good health. This chain connects TRBV29-1 to TRBJ1-2; tentative D call: TRBD1 (5 bases). This material consisted of peripheral blood, taken on day 0 of AZD1222 vaccination. This chain's CDR3 is CSVPAARPGEANYGYTF. CDR3 coding DNA: TGCAGCGTTCCTGCCGCCAGACCGGGGGAAGCTAACTATGGCTACACCTTC.